These T cell receptor beta chains were read from a single sample in a study of T cell responses to AZD1222 COVID-19 vaccine. Profiled with immunoSEQ multiplex PCR; TCRdb holds only in-frame clones, not every one. The profile shows tens of thousands of clones, roughly 93% of them singletons. This specimen was peripheral blood, taken on day 0 of AZD1222 vaccination. These receptors were obtained from an adult in good health. Both conserved end residues are part of each CDR3. The D gene is left open where the match is weak. For some rows the clone size is stated as once, few or many, or as a class when expanded; others skip it.

cdr3_length j_call clone_size v_call d_call cdr3_nt cdr3_aa
14 TRBJ1-2 once TRBV28 NA TGTGCCAGCAGTTTAAATTATGACAGCTATGGCTACACCTTC CASSLNYDSYGYTF
15 TRBJ2-3 NA TRBV7-2 TRBD2 TGTGCCAGCAGCCTCGGACTAGCGAGGGCAGATACGCAGTATTTT CASSLGLARADTQYF
14 TRBJ2-7 NA TRBV18 NA TGTGCCAGCTCACCAGGACAGACCCGGTACGAGCAGTACTTC CASSPGQTRYEQYF
14 TRBJ2-4 NA TRBV7-9 NA TGTGCCAGCAGCTTAGTCCGGGGGCCGAACATTCAGTACTTC CASSLVRGPNIQYF
13 TRBJ2-3 NA TRBV6-5 NA TGTGCCAGCAGTCAAAGAAGCACAGATACGCAGTATTTT CASSQRSTDTQYF
13 TRBJ1-5 NA TRBV29-1 TRBD1 TGCAGCGTTGAGAAGGGGGCCGGGGAGCCCCAGCATTTT CSVEKGAGEPQHF
18 TRBJ2-2 NA TRBV7-3 TRBD2 TGTGCCAGCAGCCCCCACCTTACTAGCGGGGGGGCCCACGGGGAGCTGTTTTTT CASSPHLTSGGAHGELFF
15 TRBJ1-6 NA TRBV9 TRBD1 TGTGCCAGCAGCGCCGGACAGGGTGAGACTTCACCCCTCCACTTT CASSAGQGETSPLHF
15 TRBJ2-3 once TRBV7-9 TRBD1 TGTGCCAGCAGCTTAGGTACAGGGGGCGCAGATACGCAGTATTTT CASSLGTGGADTQYF
16 TRBJ2-5 NA TRBV5-1 TRBD1 TGCGCCAGCAGCAGGGACAGGGCGCGCTCCCAAGAGACCCAGTACTTC CASSRDRARSQETQYF
17 TRBJ1-5 NA TRBV19 NA TGTGCCAGTAGTATCACGGGGCGGCTTTATAGCAATCAGCCCCAGCATTTT CASSITGRLYSNQPQHF
14 TRBJ2-3 NA TRBV5-1 NA TGCGCCAGCAGCTCCTCCTTGGGGACAGATACGCAGTATTTT CASSSSLGTDTQYF
13 TRBJ1-1 NA TRBV3-1/TRBV3-2 NA TGTGCCAGCAGCCAACTCCTGAACACTGAAGCTTTCTTT CASSQLLNTEAFF
16 TRBJ1-1 NA TRBV27 TRBD1 TGTGCCAGCAGTAACCCGGGACAGGGGCGAAACACTGAAGCTTTCTTT CASSNPGQGRNTEAFF
13 TRBJ2-1 NA TRBV7-2 NA TGTGCCAGCAGCTTAGGTAGGGGAGATGAGCAGTTCTTC CASSLGRGDEQFF
16 TRBJ2-2 NA TRBV9 TRBD2 TGTGCCAGCAGCGTAGGAGGCGGGGGTTCTTCCGGGGAGCTGTTTTTT CASSVGGGGSSGELFF
11 TRBJ2-5 NA TRBV24-1 NA TGTGCCACCAGTGTTTTGGAGACCCAGTACTTC CATSVLETQYF